This passage covers 9 T cell receptor beta chains from one sample sequenced in a study of T cells after yellow fever vaccination (dated by TCRdb to between 2017 and 2020). In light of the paper, this sample's treatment or condition label describes: live attenuated yellow fever vaccine strain. To prepare the library, 5' RACE was applied. Sequencing was carried out with an Illumina HiSeq 2500. TCRdb ran its own pipeline on the public reads, namely fastp trimming at Q25 and MiXCR clone calling, and kept in-frame beta chains. Entries that share a CDR3 protein sequence are merged under the most common genes and DNA. This sample comprises tens of thousands of distinct CDR3 sequences, about 14% of them detected only once. About 26% of the sample is in the top ten clones. The sample here was CD8+ T cells not binding an NS4B(214-222) dextramer, sorted from PBMCs, taken about 20 days after the first yellow fever vaccination. Sample cell subset or site, as interpreted from the label and publication: NS4B epitope dextramer-negative CD8 T cells. These TCRs come from a man in his late teens or twenties who received the YFV17D yellow fever vaccine.

The genes are TRBV3-1 and TRBJ1-5; D perhaps matches TRBD1 (5 bases). CDR3 length equals 17 residues. Germline CDR1 is LGHDT and CDR2 is YNNKEL (reference sequence). V was cut by 3 bases and J by 0 bases, with 15 bases left in between. DNA of the CDR3: TGTGCCAGCAGCCAGCGGGTAGGGGCCCATAGCAATCAGCCCCAGCATTTT. Translation gives CASSQRVGAHSNQPQHF.

The sample holds a few counts of this clonotype. V is TRBV10-3 and J is TRBJ1-2; 8 bases are shared with TRBD1. J lost 8 bases, V lost 5 bases, and 16 bases had no gene match. Germline V gene sequence: CDR1 ENHRY, CDR2 SYGVKD. CDR3 length: 16 residues. DNA of the CDR3: TGTGCCATCAGTCCGCCCTTCCCAGGGGGCCGGGACGGCTACACCTTC. It specifies CAISPPFPGGRDGYTF.

J is TRBJ2-7 and V is TRBV20-1; 9 bases are a match to TRBD1. This CDR3 has 15 residues. Per germline, CDR1 DFQATT and CDR2 SNEGSKA (reference sequence). Trimming cost V 3 bases and J 1 base; bases outside gene matches: 7. DNA for the CDR3: TGCAGTGCTAGCGTAGACAGGGGGAGGTCCTACGAGCAGTACGTC. Protein product: CSASVDRGRSYEQYV.

This clonotype was observed a handful of times. The chain combines TRBV30 with TRBJ1-2, with D perhaps matching TRBD1 (5 bases). The germline V gene has CDR1 GTSNPN and CDR2 SVGIG (reference sequence). This CDR3 has 12 residues. Trimming pared 5 bases from V and 8 bases from J, leaving 15 bases between. CDR3 in DNA: TGTGCCTGGGCGGGGCTCCTCACCGGCTACACCTTC. It is translated as CAWAGLLTGYTF.

V and J are TRBV6-4 and TRBJ2-1; 12 bases align to TRBD2. The V gene's germline CDR1 is MRHNA and CDR2 SNTAGT. J lost 8 bases, V lost 8 bases, and 7 bases had no gene match. CDR3 size: 14 residues. The CDR3 protein is CASAPSGGAYEQFF. The CDR3 nucleotides are TGTGCCAGCGCCCCTAGCGGGGGGGCCTATGAGCAGTTCTTC.

This chain joins TRBV11-2 and TRBJ2-3, with TRBD2 as a possible D gene (6 bases). The V end was cut by 3 bases, the J end by 5 bases, with 15 bases between. This CDR3 contains 15 residues. Looked up from germline, CDR1 is SGHAT and CDR2 is FQNNGV. CDR3 in amino acids: CASSLVGGGIDTQYF. DNA of the CDR3: TGTGCCAGCAGCTTGGTGGGGGGTGGGATAGATACGCAGTATTTT.

This clonotype was detected ten times or more. V gene TRBV12-3 or TRBV12-4 combines with J gene TRBJ2-7; 7 nucleotides agree with TRBD1. The CDR3 has 12 amino acids. After removal of 6 bases from V and 7 bases from J, the junction contained 6 bases not matched to a gene. The CDR3 loop reads CASRRDREEQYF. The CDR3 coding sequence is TGTGCCAGCAGACGGGACAGAGAGGAGCAGTACTTC.

This clonotype was counted a few times. The chain links TRBV3-1 to TRBJ2-1; TRBD1 is a possible D gene (5 bases). Deletions cut 0 bases from V and 7 bases from J, with 10 bases between. The germline V gene has CDR1 LGHDT and CDR2 YNNKEL (reference sequence). There are 14 residues in the CDR3. CDR3 sequence: CASSQEVYRNEQFF. For the CDR3, the DNA is TGTGCCAGCAGCCAAGAAGTCTACAGGAATGAGCAGTTCTTC.

V is TRBV5-1 and J is TRBJ2-2; D unclear. Germline loops: CDR1 SGHRS, CDR2 YFSETQ. With 3 bases removed from V and 3 bases from J, the gap between germline ends came to 18 bases. CDR3 length: 17 amino acids. CDR3 nucleotide sequence: TGCGCCAGCAGCTCAGCCCTAGACTCCATCGACACCGGGGAGCTGTTTTTT. Its protein product is CASSSALDSIDTGELFF.